This section outlines one T cell receptor beta chain sequence together with its context. The data belong to a study of CD8 T cells in Susac syndrome. Germline CDR1 is DFQATT and CDR2 is SNEGSKA (reference sequence). Trimming cost V 6 bases and J 5 bases, with 9 bases left between them. The CDR3 length is 11 residues. A quantity of about 0.45 to 1 ug RNA underwent reverse transcription using random hexamers. Each CDR3 protein is one row after TCRdb ran MiXCR on the immunoSEQ multiplex PCR reads. The sample carries some 190,000 distinct CDR3 sequences, about 95% recorded once. The clonotype originates from a human donor in good health. This rearrangement joins TRBV20-1 to TRBJ2-3; D perhaps matches TRBD2 (6 bases). The sample was CD4+ T cells from PBMCs. The CDR3 nucleotides read TGCAGTGCCCAGGAGGGAGATACGCAGTATTTT. Its protein product is CSAQEGDTQYF.